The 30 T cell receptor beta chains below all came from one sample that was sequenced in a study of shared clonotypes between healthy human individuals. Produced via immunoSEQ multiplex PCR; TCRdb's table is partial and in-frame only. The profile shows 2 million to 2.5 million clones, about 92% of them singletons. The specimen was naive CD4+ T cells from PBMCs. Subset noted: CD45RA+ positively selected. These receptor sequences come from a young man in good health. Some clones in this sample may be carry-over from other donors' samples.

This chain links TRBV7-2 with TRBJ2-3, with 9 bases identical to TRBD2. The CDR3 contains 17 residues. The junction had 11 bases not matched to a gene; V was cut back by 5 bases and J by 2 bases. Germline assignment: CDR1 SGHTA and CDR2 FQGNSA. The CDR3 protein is CASSLRIAGVTTDTQYF. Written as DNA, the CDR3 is TGTGCCAGCAGCCTTCGTATAGCGGGAGTGACCACAGATACGCAGTATTTT.

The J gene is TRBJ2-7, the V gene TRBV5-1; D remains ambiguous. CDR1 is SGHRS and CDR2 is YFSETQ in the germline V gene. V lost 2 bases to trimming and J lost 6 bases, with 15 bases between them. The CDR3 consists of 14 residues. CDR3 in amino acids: CASSFVGQNLEQYF. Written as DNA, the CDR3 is TGCGCCAGCAGCTTCGTAGGGCAGAACCTCGAGCAGTACTTC.

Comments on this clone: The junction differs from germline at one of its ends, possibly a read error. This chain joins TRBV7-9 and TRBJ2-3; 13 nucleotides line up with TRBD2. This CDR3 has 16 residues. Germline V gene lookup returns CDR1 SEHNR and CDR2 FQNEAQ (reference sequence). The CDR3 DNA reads TGTGCCAGCAGATTAGGACTAGCGGGAGACACAGATACGCAGTATTTT. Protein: CASRLGLAGDTDTQYF. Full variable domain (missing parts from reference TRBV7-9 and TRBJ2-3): DTGVSQNPRHKITKRGQNVTFRCDPISEHNRLYWYRQTLGQGPEFLTYFQNEAQLEKSRLLSDRFSAERPKGSFSTLEIQRTEQGDSAMYLCASRLGLAGDTDTQYFGPGTRLTVL.

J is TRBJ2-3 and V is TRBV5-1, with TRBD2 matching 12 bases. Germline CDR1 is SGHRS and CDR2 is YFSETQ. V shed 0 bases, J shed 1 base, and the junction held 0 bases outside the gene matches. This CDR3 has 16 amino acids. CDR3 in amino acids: CASSLASGRGTDTQYF. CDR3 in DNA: TGCGCCAGCAGCTTGGCTAGCGGGAGGGGCACAGATACGCAGTATTTT.

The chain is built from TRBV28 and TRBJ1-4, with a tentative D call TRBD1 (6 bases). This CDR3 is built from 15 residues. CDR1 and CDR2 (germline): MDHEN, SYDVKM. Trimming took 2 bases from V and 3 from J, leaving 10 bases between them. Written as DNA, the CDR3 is TGTGCCAGCAGTTTAGGGGGCTTCGCTAATGAAAAACTGTTTTTT. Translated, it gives CASSLGGFANEKLFF.

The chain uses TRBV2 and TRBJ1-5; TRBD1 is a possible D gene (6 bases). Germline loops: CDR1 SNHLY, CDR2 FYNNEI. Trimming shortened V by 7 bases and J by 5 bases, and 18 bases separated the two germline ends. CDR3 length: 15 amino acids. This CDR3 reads CASTGTSGTYQPQHF. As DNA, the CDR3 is TGTGCCAGCACCGGGACAAGTGGAACCTATCAGCCCCAGCATTTT.

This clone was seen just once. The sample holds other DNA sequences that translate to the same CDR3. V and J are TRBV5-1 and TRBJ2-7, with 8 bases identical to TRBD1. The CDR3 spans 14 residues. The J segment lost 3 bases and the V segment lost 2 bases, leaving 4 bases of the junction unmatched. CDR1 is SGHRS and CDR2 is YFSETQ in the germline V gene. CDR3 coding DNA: TGCGCCAGCAGCTTCACAGGGGGTCTCTACGAGCAGTACTTC. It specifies CASSFTGGLYEQYF.

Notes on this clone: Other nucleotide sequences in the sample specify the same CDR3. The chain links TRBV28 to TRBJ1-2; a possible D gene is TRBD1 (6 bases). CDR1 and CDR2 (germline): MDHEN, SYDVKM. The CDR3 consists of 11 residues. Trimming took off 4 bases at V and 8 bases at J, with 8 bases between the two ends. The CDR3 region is CASSSRGGYTF. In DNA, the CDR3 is TGTGCCAGCAGTTCAAGGGGGGGCTACACCTTC.

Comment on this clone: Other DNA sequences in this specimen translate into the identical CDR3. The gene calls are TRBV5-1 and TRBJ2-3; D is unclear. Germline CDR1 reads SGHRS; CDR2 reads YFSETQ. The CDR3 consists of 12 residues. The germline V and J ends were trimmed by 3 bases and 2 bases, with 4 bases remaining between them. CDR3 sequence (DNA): TGCGCCAGCAGCTCGGACACAGATACGCAGTATTTT. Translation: CASSSDTDTQYF. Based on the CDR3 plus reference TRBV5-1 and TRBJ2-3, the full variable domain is KAGVTQTPRYLIKTRGQQVTLSCSPISGHRSVSWYQQTPGQGLQFLFEYFSETQRNKGNFPGRFSGRQFSNSRSEMNVSTLELGDSALYLCASSSDTDTQYFGPGTRLTVL.

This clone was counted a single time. CDR3: CASSSQGTTEAFF. CDR3 sequence (DNA): TGTGCCAGCAGCTCACAGGGTACCACTGAAGCTTTCTTT. This rearrangement joins TRBV7-2 to TRBJ1-1; D might be TRBD1 (6 bases). V shed 4 bases and J shed 4 bases, with 10 bases lying between them. CDR1 is SGHTA, CDR2 FQGNSA, per germline. CDR3 length: 13 amino acids.

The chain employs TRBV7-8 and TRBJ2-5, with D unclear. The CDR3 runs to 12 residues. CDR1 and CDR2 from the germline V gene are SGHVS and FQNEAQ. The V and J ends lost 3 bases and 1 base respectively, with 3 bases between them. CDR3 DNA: TGTGCCAGCAGCTTTGGCCAAGAGACCCAGTACTTC. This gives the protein CASSFGQETQYF.

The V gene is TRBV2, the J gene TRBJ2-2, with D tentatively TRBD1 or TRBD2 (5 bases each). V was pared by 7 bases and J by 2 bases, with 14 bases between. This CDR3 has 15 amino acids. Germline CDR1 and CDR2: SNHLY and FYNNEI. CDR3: CASNRGGPNTGELFF. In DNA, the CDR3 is TGTGCCAGCAACCGGGGCGGACCCAACACCGGGGAGCTGTTTTTT.

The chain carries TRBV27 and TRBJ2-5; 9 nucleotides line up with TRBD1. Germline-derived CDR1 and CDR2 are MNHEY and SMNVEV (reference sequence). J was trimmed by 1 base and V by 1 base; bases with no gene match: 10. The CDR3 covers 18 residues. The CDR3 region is CASSLLTDRGVGQETQYF. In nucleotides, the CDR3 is TGTGCCAGCAGTTTATTGACCGACAGGGGGGTGGGCCAAGAGACCCAGTACTTC.

The CDR3 protein is CASSPREGGLRTEAFF. In DNA, the CDR3 is TGTGCCAGCAGCCCCCGGGAAGGGGGCCTTAGGACTGAAGCTTTCTTT. The V call is TRBV7-8, the J call TRBJ1-1; TRBD1 aligns across 7 bases. V shed 5 bases, J shed 5 bases, and the junction held 14 bases outside the gene matches. The CDR3 runs 16 residues. The germline CDR1 and CDR2 sequences are SGHVS and FQNEAQ.

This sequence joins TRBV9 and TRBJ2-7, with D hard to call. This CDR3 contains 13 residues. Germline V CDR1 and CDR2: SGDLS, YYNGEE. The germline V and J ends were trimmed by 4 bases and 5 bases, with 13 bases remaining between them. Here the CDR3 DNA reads TGTGCCAGCAGCCCTAGAGTATTCCACGAGCAGTACTTC. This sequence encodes CASSPRVFHEQYF. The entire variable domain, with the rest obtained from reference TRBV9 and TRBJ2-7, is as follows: DSGVTQTPKHLITATGQRVTLRCSPRSGDLSVYWYQQSLDQGLQFLIQYYNGEERAKGNILERFSAQQFPDLHSELNLSSLELGDSALYFCASSPRVFHEQYFGPGTRLTVT.

CDR3 in amino acids: CASGRDRLEGTQYF. CDR3 sequence (DNA): TGCGCCAGCGGTCGGGACAGGTTGGAAGGGACCCAGTACTTC. The rearrangement links TRBV5-1 to TRBJ2-5, with 8 positions matching TRBD1. The CDR3 totals 14 residues. V was clipped by 7 bases and J by 7 bases; unmatched bases: 12. The germline gives CDR1 SGHRS, CDR2 YFSETQ. Full variable domain (remainder filled in from reference TRBV5-1 and TRBJ2-5): KAGVTQTPRYLIKTRGQQVTLSCSPISGHRSVSWYQQTPGQGLQFLFEYFSETQRNKGNFPGRFSGRQFSNSRSEMNVSTLELGDSALYLCASGRDRLEGTQYFGPGTRLLVL.

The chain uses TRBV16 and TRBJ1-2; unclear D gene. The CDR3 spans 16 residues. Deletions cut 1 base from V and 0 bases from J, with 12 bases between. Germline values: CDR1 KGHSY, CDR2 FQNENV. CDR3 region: CASSQWLQGSNYGYTF. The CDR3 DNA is TGTGCCAGCAGCCAATGGCTACAAGGTTCTAACTATGGCTACACCTTC.

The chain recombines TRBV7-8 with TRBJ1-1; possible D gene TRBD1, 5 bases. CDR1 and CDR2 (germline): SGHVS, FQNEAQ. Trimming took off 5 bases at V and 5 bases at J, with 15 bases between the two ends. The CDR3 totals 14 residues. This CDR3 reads CASSIGGATTEAFF. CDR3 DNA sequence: TGTGCCAGCAGCATTGGGGGAGCGACTACTGAAGCTTTCTTT.

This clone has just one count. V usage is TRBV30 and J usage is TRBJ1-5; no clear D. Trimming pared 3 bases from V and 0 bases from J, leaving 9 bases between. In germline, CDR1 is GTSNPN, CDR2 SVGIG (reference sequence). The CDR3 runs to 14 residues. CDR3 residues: CAWSRRSSNQPQHF. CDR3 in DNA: TGTGCCTGGAGCCGGAGGTCTAGCAATCAGCCCCAGCATTTT.

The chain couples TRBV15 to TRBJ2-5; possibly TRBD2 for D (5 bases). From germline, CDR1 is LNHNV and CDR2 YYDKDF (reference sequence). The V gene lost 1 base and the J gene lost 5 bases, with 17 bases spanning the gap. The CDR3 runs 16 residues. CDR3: CATSRGSVGVFETQYF. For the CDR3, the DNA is TGTGCCACCAGCAGAGGTTCGGTGGGAGTATTTGAGACCCAGTACTTC.

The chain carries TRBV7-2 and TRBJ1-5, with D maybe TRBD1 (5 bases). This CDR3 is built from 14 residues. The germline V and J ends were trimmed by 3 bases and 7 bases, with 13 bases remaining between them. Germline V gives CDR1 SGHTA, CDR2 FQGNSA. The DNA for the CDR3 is TGTGCCAGCAGCTTCCGTGGGGGAGGGCAGCCCCAGCATTTT. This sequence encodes CASSFRGGGQPQHF.

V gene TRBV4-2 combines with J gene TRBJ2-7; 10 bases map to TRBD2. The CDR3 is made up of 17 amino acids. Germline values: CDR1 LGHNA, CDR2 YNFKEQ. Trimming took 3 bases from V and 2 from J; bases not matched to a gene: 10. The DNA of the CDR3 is TGTGCCAGCAGCCATAACATATTAGCGGGAGGCACCTACGAGCAGTACTTC. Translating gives CASSHNILAGGTYEQYF.

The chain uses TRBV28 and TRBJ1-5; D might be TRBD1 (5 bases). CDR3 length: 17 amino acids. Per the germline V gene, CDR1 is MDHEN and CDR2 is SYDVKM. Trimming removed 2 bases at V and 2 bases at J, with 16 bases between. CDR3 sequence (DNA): TGTGCCAGCAGTTTAGATAACAGGTCGTATGGCAATCAGCCCCAGCATTTT. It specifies CASSLDNRSYGNQPQHF.

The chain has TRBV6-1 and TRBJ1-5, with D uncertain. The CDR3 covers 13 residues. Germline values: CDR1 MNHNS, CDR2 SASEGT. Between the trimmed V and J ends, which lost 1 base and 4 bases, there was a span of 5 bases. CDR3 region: CASSEDGNQPQHF. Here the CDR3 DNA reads TGTGCCAGCAGTGAAGACGGGAATCAGCCCCAGCATTTT.

In nucleotides, the CDR3 is TGTGCCATCAGCCGGGTGGGCGGCCGGGACAATGAGCAGTTCTTC. It is translated as CAISRVGGRDNEQFF. The J gene is TRBJ2-1, the V gene TRBV10-3; D is ambiguous. Trimming took 6 bases from V and 5 from J, leaving 17 bases between them. The germline gives CDR1 ENHRY, CDR2 SYGVKD. The CDR3 length is 15 residues.

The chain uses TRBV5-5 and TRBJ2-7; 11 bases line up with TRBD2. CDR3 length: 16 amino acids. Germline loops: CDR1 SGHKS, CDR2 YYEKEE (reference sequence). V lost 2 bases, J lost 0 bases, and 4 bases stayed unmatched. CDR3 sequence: CASSFRGTSGSYEQYF. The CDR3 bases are TGTGCCAGCAGCTTTAGGGGGACTAGCGGCTCCTACGAGCAGTACTTC.

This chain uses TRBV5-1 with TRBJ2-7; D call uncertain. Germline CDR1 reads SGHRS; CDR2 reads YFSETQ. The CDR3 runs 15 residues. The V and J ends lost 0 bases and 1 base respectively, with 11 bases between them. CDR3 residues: CASSLASHSSYEQYF. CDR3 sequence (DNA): TGCGCCAGCAGCTTGGCAAGCCACTCGTCCTACGAGCAGTACTTC.

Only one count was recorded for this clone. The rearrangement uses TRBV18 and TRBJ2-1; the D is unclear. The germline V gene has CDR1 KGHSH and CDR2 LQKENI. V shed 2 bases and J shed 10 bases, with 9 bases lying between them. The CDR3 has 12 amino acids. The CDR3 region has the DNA TGTGCCAGCTCACCAATGAGGAACGAGCAGTTCTTC. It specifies CASSPMRNEQFF. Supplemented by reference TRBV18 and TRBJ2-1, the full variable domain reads NAGVMQNPRHLVRRRGQEARLRCSPMKGHSHVYWYRQLPEEGLKFMVYLQKENIIDESGMPKERFSAEFPKEGPSILRIQQVVRGDSAAYFCASSPMRNEQFFGPGTRLTVL.

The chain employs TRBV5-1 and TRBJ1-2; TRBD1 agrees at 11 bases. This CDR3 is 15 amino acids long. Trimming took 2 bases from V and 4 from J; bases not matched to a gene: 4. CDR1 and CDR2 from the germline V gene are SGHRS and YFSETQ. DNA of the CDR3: TGCGCCAGCAGCTTCGGGACAGGGGGTTCCTATGGCTACACCTTC. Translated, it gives CASSFGTGGSYGYTF.

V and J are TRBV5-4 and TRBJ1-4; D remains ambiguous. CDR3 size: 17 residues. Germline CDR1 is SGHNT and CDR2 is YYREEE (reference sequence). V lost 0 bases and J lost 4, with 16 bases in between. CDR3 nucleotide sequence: TGTGCCAGCAGCTTGGCTAAGAACGGAGTTTATAATGAAAAACTGTTTTTT. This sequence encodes CASSLAKNGVYNEKLFF. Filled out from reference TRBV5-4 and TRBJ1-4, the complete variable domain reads ETGVTQSPTHLIKTRGQQVTLRCSSQSGHNTVSWYQQALGQGPQFIFQYYREEENGRGNFPPRFSGLQFPNYSSELNVNALELDDSALYLCASSLAKNGVYNEKLFFGSGTQLSVL.